Listed here are 8 T cell receptor beta chains from one sample, sequenced in a study of long-term antiretroviral therapy in people with HIV (dated by TCRdb to 2021 to 2024). Sequencing of the TRB variable region was done with the immunoSEQ hsTCRB v3.0 assay at survey level resolution. TCRdb took over this immuneACCESS table, retaining in-frame rearrangements with V and J assigned. Such tables are incomplete; in checked studies, under half of the missing clones stem from an unresolved V gene, and the remainder is unexplained. Here the sample has fewer than 25,000 clones; over 75% occur a single time. The ten largest clonotypes hold roughly 7.3% of the sample. The sequencing here drew on unsorted PBMCs, taken 1.8 years before starting antiretroviral therapy. These receptors all come from a woman younger than 45 with HIV.

CDR3 in amino acids: CASSPWGQGGEQYV. In DNA, the CDR3 is TGTGCCAGCAGTCCTTGGGGACAGGGGGGCGAGCAGTACGTC. The chain couples TRBV27 to TRBJ2-7; 11 bases fit TRBD1. CDR1 is MNHEY, CDR2 SMNVEV, per germline (reference sequence). The CDR3 sequence is 14 residues long. The trim removed 5 bases at V and 6 bases at J, leaving 6 bases unmatched.

The chain links TRBV30 to TRBJ1-1; 9 bases are shared with TRBD1. Trimming took 0 bases from V and 11 from J; bases not matched to a gene: 7. The CDR3 length is 13 residues. The germline V gene encodes CDR1 GTSNPN and CDR2 SVGIG (reference sequence). The CDR3 sequence is CAWSVTGGGGAFF. The CDR3 bases are TGTGCCTGGAGTGTAACAGGGGGCGGAGGGGCTTTCTTT.

CDR3 nucleotides: TGCGCCAGCAGCTTGCCCGGACAGTCCCCTATTGCCACTGAAGCTTTCTTT. Encoded protein: CASSLPGQSPIATEAFF. The rearrangement links TRBV5-1 to TRBJ1-1; possibly TRBD1 for D (6 bases). The germline V and J ends were trimmed by 1 base and 4 bases, with 20 bases remaining between them. Per germline, CDR1 SGHRS and CDR2 YFSETQ. The CDR3 is 17 residues long.

The J gene is TRBJ1-4, the V gene TRBV27; D is ambiguous. The CDR3 has 13 residues. Trimming took off 2 bases at V and 10 bases at J, with 11 bases between the two ends. In germline, CDR1 is MNHEY, CDR2 SMNVEV (reference sequence). CDR3 region: CASSLVGFGKLFF. The CDR3, as DNA: TGTGCCAGCAGTTTAGTAGGGTTCGGAAAACTGTTTTTT.

The V call is TRBV5-6, the J call TRBJ2-7; 10 nucleotides align to TRBD2. CDR3 length: 17 amino acids. The junction had 9 bases not matched to a gene; V was cut back by 0 bases and J by 3 bases. CDR1 is SGHDT and CDR2 is YYEEEE in the germline V gene. CDR3 nucleotide sequence: TGTGCCAGCAGCTTGGGGGTTTCAGCGGGGGGGATCTACGAGCAGTACTTC. It yields the protein CASSLGVSAGGIYEQYF.

The V and J genes are TRBV7-3 and TRBJ1-1; tentatively, D is TRBD1 (5 bases). Germline values: CDR1 SGHTA, CDR2 FQGTGA. The CDR3 runs to 16 residues. The V end was cut by 5 bases, the J end by 0 bases, with 16 bases between. DNA for the CDR3: TGTGCCAGCAGCCCGGGGGGGAAGAGAATGAACACTGAAGCTTTCTTT. It yields the protein CASSPGGKRMNTEAFF.

The V gene is TRBV5-1, the J gene TRBJ2-1; the D call may be TRBD1 or TRBD2 (5 bases each). V shed 0 bases and J shed 5 bases, with 15 bases lying between them. The CDR3 has 16 residues. Germline V gives CDR1 SGHRS, CDR2 YFSETQ. The CDR3 sequence: CASSLAGSGTNNEQFF. CDR3 bases: TGCGCCAGCAGCTTGGCCGGTAGTGGGACCAACAATGAGCAGTTCTTC.

The rearrangement joins TRBV2 to TRBJ1-2; unclear D gene. CDR3 length: 12 amino acids. CDR1 is SNHLY, CDR2 FYNNEI, per germline. The V and J ends lost 3 bases and 4 bases respectively, with 6 bases between them. This CDR3 reads CASSDGFYGYTF. CDR3 DNA: TGTGCCAGCAGTGACGGATTCTATGGCTACACCTTC.